The present T cell receptor (beta chain) was sequenced within a study of graft-versus-host responses after intestinal transplantation. Across the study: Anti-thymocyte globulin induction preceded three to four years of tacrolimus and steroid maintenance in all recipients. General study results and limits: Recipient marrow held GvH clones, some first seen in ileum or blood. Allografts from individuals with graft-donor T cell macrochimerism displayed high graft-versus-host to host-versus-graft clonal ratios.

TCRdb's copy holds only in-frame clones and misses some; the assay was immunoSEQ multiplex PCR. The data contain 75,000 to 100,000 clones, roughly 82% of them singletons. Comments on this clone: Its specificity is unknown.

Specimen: PBMCs, collected 255 days after intestinal transplant. The clonotype was recovered from a human patient who received an intestinal transplant, so some T cells may come from the graft donor.

CDR3: CASSLDLGTNSPLHF. DNA for the CDR3: TGCGCCAGCAGCTTGGATCTGGGGACGAATTCACCCCTCCACTTT. The chain employs TRBV5-1 and TRBJ1-6, with D possibly TRBD1 on 5 matching bases. The CDR3 has 15 amino acids. The V gene's germline CDR1 is SGHRS and CDR2 YFSETQ. The ends were cut back, 0 bases at V and 7 bases at J, with 11 bases in the middle.